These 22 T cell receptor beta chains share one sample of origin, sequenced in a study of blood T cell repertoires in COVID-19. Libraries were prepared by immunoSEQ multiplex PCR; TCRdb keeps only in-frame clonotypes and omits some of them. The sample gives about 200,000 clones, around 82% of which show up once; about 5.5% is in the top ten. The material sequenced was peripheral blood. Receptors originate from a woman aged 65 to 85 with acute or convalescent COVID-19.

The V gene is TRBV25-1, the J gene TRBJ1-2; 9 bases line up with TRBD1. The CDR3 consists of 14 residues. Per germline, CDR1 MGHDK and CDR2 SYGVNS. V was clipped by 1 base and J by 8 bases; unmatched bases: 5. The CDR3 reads CASSEWGQGAGYTF. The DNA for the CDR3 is TGTGCCAGCAGTGAATGGGGACAGGGAGCCGGCTACACCTTC.

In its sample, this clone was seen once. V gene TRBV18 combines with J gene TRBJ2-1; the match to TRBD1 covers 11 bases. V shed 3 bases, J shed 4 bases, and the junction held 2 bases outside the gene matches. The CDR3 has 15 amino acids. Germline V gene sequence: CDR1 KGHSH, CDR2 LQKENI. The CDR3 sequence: CASSPGTGGYNEQFF. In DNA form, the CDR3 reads TGTGCCAGCTCACCCGGGACAGGGGGATACAATGAGCAGTTCTTC. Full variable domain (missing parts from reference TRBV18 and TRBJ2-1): NAGVMQNPRHLVRRRGQEARLRCSPMKGHSHVYWYRQLPEEGLKFMVYLQKENIIDESGMPKERFSAEFPKEGPSILRIQQVVRGDSAAYFCASSPGTGGYNEQFFGPGTRLTVL.

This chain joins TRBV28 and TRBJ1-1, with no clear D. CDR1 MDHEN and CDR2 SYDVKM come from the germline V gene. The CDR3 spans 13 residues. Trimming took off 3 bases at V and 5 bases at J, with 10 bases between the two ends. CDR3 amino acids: CASSFLPGTEAFF. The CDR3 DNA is TGTGCCAGCAGTTTTCTACCAGGAACTGAAGCTTTCTTT.

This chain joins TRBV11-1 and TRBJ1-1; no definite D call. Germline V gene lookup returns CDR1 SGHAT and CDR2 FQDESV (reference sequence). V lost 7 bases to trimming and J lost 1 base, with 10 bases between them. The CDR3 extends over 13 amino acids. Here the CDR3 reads CASMETRNTEAFF. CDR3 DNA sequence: TGTGCCAGCATGGAGACCCGGAACACTGAAGCTTTCTTT.

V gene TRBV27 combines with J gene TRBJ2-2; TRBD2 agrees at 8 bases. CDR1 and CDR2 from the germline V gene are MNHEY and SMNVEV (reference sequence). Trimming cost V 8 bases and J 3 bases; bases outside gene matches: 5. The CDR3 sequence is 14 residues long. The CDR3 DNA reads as TGTGCCAGCGCTATAGCGGGGTACACCGGGGAGCTGTTTTTT. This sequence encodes CASAIAGYTGELFF.

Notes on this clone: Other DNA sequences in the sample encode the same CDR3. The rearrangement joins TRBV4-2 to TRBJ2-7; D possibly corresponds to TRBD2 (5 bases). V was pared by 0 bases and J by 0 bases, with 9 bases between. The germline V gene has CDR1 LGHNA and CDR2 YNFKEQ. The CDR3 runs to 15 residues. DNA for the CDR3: TGTGCCAGCAGCCAAGACCGGGGAAGCTCCTACGAGCAGTACTTC. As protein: CASSQDRGSSYEQYF.

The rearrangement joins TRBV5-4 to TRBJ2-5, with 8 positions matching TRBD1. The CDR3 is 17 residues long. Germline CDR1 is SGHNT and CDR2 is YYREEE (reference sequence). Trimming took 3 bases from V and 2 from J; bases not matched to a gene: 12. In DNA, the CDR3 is TGTGCCAGCAGCTCGGCCGTCGGACAGGGTGGACAAGAGACCCAGTACTTC. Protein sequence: CASSSAVGQGGQETQYF.

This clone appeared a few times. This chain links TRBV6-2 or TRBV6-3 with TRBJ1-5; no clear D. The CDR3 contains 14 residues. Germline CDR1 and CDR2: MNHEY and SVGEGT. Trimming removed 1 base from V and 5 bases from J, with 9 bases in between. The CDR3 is CASSYYGLDQPQHF. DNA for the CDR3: TGTGCCAGCAGTTACTACGGACTTGATCAGCCCCAGCATTTT.

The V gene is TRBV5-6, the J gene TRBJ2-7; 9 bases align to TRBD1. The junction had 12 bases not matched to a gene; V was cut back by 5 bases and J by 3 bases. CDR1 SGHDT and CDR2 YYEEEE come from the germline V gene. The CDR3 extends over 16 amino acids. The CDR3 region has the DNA TGTGCCAGCAGGAGTCAACCGGGACAGGGCGACTACGAGCAGTACTTC. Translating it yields CASRSQPGQGDYEQYF.

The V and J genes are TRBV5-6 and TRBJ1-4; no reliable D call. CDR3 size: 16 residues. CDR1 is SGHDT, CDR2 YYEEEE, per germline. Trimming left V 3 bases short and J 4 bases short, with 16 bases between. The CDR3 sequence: CASSWRSTGNNEKLFF. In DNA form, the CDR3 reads TGTGCCAGCAGCTGGCGGAGTACGGGAAATAATGAAAAACTGTTTTTT.

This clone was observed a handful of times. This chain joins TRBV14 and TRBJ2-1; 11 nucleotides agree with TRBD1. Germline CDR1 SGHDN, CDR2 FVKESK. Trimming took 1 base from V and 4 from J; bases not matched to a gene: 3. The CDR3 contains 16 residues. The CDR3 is CASSQGTGGVYNEQFF. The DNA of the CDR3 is TGTGCCAGCAGCCAAGGGACAGGGGGCGTATACAATGAGCAGTTCTTC.

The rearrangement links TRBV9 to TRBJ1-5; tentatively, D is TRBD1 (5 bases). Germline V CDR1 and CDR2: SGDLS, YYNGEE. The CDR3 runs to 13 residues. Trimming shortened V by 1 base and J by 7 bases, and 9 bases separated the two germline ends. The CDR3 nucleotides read TGTGCCAGCAGCGTACAGGGAGGACAGCCCCAGCATTTT. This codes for CASSVQGGQPQHF. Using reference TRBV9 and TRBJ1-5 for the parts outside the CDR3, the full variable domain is DSGVTQTPKHLITATGQRVTLRCSPRSGDLSVYWYQQSLDQGLQFLIQYYNGEERAKGNILERFSAQQFPDLHSELNLSSLELGDSALYFCASSVQGGQPQHFGDGTRLSIL.

CDR3 loop: CASSDLGHEQYF. Here the CDR3 DNA reads TGTGCCAGCAGTGATCTGGGGCACGAGCAGTACTTC. The chain employs TRBV6-1 and TRBJ2-7, with D maybe TRBD1 (5 bases). CDR1 and CDR2 (germline): MNHNS, SASEGT. V lost 3 bases to trimming and J lost 5 bases, with 8 bases between them. The CDR3 totals 12 residues.

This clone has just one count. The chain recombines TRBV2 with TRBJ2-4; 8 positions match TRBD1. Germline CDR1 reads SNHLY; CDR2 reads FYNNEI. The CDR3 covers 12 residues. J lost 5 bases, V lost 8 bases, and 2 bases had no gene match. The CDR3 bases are TGTGCCAGCTCGACAGGGGAAAACATTCAGTACTTC. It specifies CASSTGENIQYF.

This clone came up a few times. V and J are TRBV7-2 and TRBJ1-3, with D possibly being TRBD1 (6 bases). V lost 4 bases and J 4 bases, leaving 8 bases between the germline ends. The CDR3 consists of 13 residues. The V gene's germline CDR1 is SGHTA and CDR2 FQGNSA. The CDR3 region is CASSSGQGNTIYF. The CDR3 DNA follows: TGTGCCAGCAGCTCCGGACAGGGAAACACCATATATTTT.

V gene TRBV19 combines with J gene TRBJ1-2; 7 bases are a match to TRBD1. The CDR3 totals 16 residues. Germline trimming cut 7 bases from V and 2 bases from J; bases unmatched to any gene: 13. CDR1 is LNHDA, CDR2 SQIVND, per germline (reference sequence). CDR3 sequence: CASIGGERTGNYGYTF. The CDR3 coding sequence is TGTGCCAGTATAGGCGGGGAGAGGACAGGAAACTATGGCTACACCTTC. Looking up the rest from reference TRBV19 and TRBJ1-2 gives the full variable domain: DGGITQSPKYLFRKEGQNVTLSCEQNLNHDAMYWYRQDPGQGLRLIYYSQIVNDFQKGDIAEGYSVSREKKESFPLTVTSAQKNPTAFYLCASIGGERTGNYGYTFGSGTRLTVV.

CDR3 coding DNA: TGTGCCAGCAGTTTATTTGCCCAGGCCCGCGACACAGATACGCAGTATTTT. Its protein product is CASSLFAQARDTDTQYF. This chain uses TRBV28 with TRBJ2-3; D is uncertain. Between the trimmed V and J ends, which lost 1 base and 2 bases, there was a span of 16 bases. CDR1 MDHEN and CDR2 SYDVKM come from the germline V gene. The CDR3 is made up of 17 amino acids.

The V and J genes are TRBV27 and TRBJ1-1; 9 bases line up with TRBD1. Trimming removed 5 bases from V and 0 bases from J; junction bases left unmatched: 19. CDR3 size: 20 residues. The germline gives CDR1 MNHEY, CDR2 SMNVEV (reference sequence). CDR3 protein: CASSPPGSGTGFLLNTEAFF. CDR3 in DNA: TGTGCCAGCAGTCCACCCGGATCCGGGACAGGGTTTTTATTGAACACTGAAGCTTTCTTT.

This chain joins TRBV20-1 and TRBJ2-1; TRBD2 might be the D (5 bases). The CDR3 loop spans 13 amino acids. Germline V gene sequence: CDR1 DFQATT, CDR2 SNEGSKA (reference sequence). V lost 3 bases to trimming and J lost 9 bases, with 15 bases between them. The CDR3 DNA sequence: TGCAGTGCTAGTTCTAGGGAGATGGCTGAGCAGTTCTTC. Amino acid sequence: CSASSREMAEQFF.

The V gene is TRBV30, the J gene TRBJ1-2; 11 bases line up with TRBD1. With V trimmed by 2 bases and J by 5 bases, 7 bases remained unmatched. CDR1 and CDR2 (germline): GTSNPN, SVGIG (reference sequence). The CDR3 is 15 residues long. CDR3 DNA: TGTGCCTGGAGTCCAGGGGGACAGGGGGGTTATGGCTACACCTTC. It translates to CAWSPGGQGGYGYTF.

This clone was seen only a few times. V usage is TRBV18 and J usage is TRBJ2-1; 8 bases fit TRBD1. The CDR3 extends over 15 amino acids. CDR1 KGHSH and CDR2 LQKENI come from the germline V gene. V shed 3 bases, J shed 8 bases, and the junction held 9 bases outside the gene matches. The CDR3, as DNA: TGTGCCAGCTCACCGCAGACAGGGGCGGCATATGAGCAGTTCTTC. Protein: CASSPQTGAAYEQFF.

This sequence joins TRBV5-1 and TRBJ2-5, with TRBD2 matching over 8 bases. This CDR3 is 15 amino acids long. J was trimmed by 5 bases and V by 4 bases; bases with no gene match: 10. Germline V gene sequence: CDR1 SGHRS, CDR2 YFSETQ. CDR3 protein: CASSPGTSPGETQYF. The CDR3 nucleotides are TGCGCCAGCAGCCCCGGGACTAGTCCCGGGGAGACCCAGTACTTC.